Below are 28 T cell receptor beta chains sequenced from a single sample in a study of vaccination and CD4 T cells after COVID-19 (dated by TCRdb to 2021 to 2024). Library method: PCR. Sequencing instrument: Illumina iSeq 100. DNA from cultured CD4+ T cells underwent TCR sequencing with the Oncomine TCR Beta short-read assay at the Johns Hopkins FTIC core. The public sequencing data were trimmed at Q25 with fastp and processed into clonotypes with MiXCR by TCRdb, which kept only in-frame beta chains. Identical CDR3 proteins give one entry, which carries the most common genes and DNA. Recorded for this sample are thousands of distinct CDR3 sequences; about three quarters of them occurred a single time. The top ten constitute about a third of the sample. No antigen is known for these receptors. What this sample's treatment or condition label stands for: approximately 9-day PBMC culture with coronavirus spike peptide pools or control peptides (ViraFEST assay).

The sequencing sample was made of CD4+ T cells from blood, cultured in vitro. Every receptor here comes from a human donor who had recovered from COVID-19.

This sequence joins TRBV12-3 or TRBV12-4 and TRBJ2-3, with D perhaps TRBD2 (7 bases). This CDR3 is built from 14 residues. Trimming took 6 bases from V and 6 from J, leaving 16 bases between them. CDR3 bases: TGTGCCAGCAGCCGCCCGGGGGGCGCGGATACGCAGTATTTT. Protein: CASSRPGGADTQYF.

This clonotype was recorded once. CDR3 nucleotide sequence: TGTGCCAGTAGTGCAACAGGGTACTATAGCAATCAGCCCCAGCATTTT. It translates to CASSATGYYSNQPQHF. This rearrangement joins TRBV19 to TRBJ1-5; D might be TRBD1 (6 bases). CDR1 LNHDA and CDR2 SQIVND come from the germline V gene (reference sequence). The CDR3 covers 16 residues. Trimming took 5 bases from V and 0 from J, leaving 14 bases between them.

The chain recombines TRBV7-2 with TRBJ1-1; 7 nucleotides align to TRBD1. The CDR3 consists of 15 residues. The trim removed 5 bases at V and 0 bases at J, leaving 6 bases unmatched. In germline, CDR1 is SGHTA, CDR2 FQGNSA. The CDR3 sequence is CASSPRTGMNTEAFF. The CDR3 coding sequence is TGTGCCAGCAGCCCACGGACAGGAATGAACACTGAAGCTTTCTTT.

This clonotype was observed a handful of times. The J gene is TRBJ1-2, the V gene TRBV20-1; 7 bases fit TRBD1. The CDR3 runs to 13 residues. Germline V CDR1 and CDR2: DFQATT, SNEGSKA (reference sequence). The trim removed 5 bases at V and 5 bases at J, leaving 8 bases unmatched. The CDR3 nucleotides read TGCAGTGCTGGACAGACAGGGAGTTATGGCTACACCTTC. This translates into CSAGQTGSYGYTF.

The genes are TRBV7-2 and TRBJ2-3; no clear D. Germline-derived CDR1 and CDR2 are SGHTA and FQGNSA. The V end was cut by 6 bases, the J end by 6 bases, with 10 bases between. This CDR3 has 12 amino acids. In nucleotides, the CDR3 is TGTGCCAGCAGTCGCGAAGGGGATACGCAGTATTTT. Its protein is CASSREGDTQYF.

The chain uses TRBV5-1 and TRBJ1-3, with a weak D call TRBD1 (5 bases). The germline CDR1 and CDR2 sequences are SGHRS and YFSETQ. Deletions cut 0 bases from V and 0 bases from J, with 10 bases between. The CDR3 is 16 residues long. CDR3 in DNA: TGCGCCAGCAGCTTGGAAGGGACCCTCTCTGGAAACACCATATATTTT. It specifies CASSLEGTLSGNTIYF.

The chain recombines TRBV20-1 with TRBJ1-1; no firm D call. With 0 bases removed from V and 8 bases from J, the gap between germline ends came to 7 bases. The germline CDR1 and CDR2 sequences are DFQATT and SNEGSKA (reference sequence). The CDR3 is 11 amino acids. For the CDR3, the DNA is TGCAGTGCTAGAGATAAACGGGAAGCTTTCTTT. Its translation: CSARDKREAFF.

The rearrangement links TRBV7-9 to TRBJ1-6; D not certain. This CDR3 has 14 residues. Germline lookup yields CDR1 SEHNR and CDR2 FQNEAQ (reference sequence). Trimming pared 5 bases from V and 7 bases from J, leaving 12 bases between. This CDR3 is CASSPGLENSPLHF. DNA for the CDR3: TGTGCCAGCAGCCCAGGACTTGAAAATTCACCCCTCCACTTT.

This rearrangement joins TRBV24-1 to TRBJ2-5, with D maybe TRBD2 (6 bases). Trimming shortened V by 5 bases and J by 1 base, and 7 bases separated the two germline ends. The CDR3 runs 13 residues. Germline assignment: CDR1 KGHDR and CDR2 SFDVKD. The CDR3 sequence: CATSGGAQETQYF. The DNA for the CDR3 is TGTGCCACCAGTGGCGGGGCCCAAGAGACCCAGTACTTC.

The chain carries TRBV20-1 and TRBJ1-1, with TRBD1 as a possible D gene (5 bases). The germline V and J ends were trimmed by 1 base and 3 bases, with 15 bases remaining between them. The V gene's germline CDR1 is DFQATT and CDR2 SNEGSKA (reference sequence). This CDR3 is 15 amino acids long. The DNA for the CDR3 is TGCAGTGCTAGAGTCGCAGGCAGGGTGGACACTGAAGCTTTCTTT. The encoded protein is CSARVAGRVDTEAFF.

This rearrangement joins TRBV11-3 to TRBJ1-1, with D possibly being TRBD1 (5 bases). The V end lost 4 bases, the J end lost 2 bases, and 11 bases lay between the germline ends. CDR1 is SGHNT and CDR2 is YENEEA in the germline V gene. This CDR3 comprises 14 residues. CDR3 amino acids: CASSSGRANTEAFF. The CDR3 coding sequence is TGTGCCAGCAGCTCGGGCAGGGCTAACACTGAAGCTTTCTTT.

This chain uses TRBV19 with TRBJ2-5; D is perhaps TRBD1 (5 bases). Trimming shortened V by 4 bases and J by 1 base, and 7 bases separated the two germline ends. There are 13 residues in the CDR3. From germline, CDR1 is LNHDA and CDR2 SQIVND (reference sequence). CDR3 nucleotides: TGTGCCAGTAGTAAAGACAGCCAAGAGACCCAGTACTTC. It encodes CASSKDSQETQYF.

The chain is built from TRBV7-9 and TRBJ2-3, with D unclear. Germline assignment: CDR1 SEHNR and CDR2 FQNEAQ (reference sequence). The CDR3 is 15 residues long. V dropped 1 base and J dropped 2 bases, with 10 bases sitting between them. The CDR3 loop is CASSLGRIFTDTQYF. Here the CDR3 DNA reads TGTGCCAGCAGCTTAGGACGGATATTCACAGATACGCAGTATTTT.

The rearrangement joins TRBV7-2 to TRBJ2-2, with D unresolved. Germline lookup yields CDR1 SGHTA and CDR2 FQGNSA. The ends were cut back, 3 bases at V and 1 base at J, with 0 bases in the middle. The CDR3 loop spans 12 amino acids. The CDR3 nucleotides are TGTGCCAGCAGCTTGAACACCGGGGAGCTGTTTTTT. It is translated as CASSLNTGELFF.

This clonotype was seen a single time. The rearrangement links TRBV7-2 to TRBJ2-5; weak D call: TRBD2 (7 bases). Germline lookup yields CDR1 SGHTA and CDR2 FQGNSA. V was clipped by 1 base and J by 4 bases, with 16 bases between them. The CDR3 is 16 amino acids. The CDR3 here is CASSLGLRGRLETQYF. For the CDR3, the DNA is TGTGCCAGCAGCTTAGGGTTGCGGGGGCGTCTAGAGACCCAGTACTTC.

The chain is built from TRBV27 and TRBJ1-5; TRBD1 might be the D (6 bases). Trimming stripped 6 bases from V and 6 bases from J, with 30 bases between. CDR3 length: 19 residues. The germline CDR1 and CDR2 sequences are MNHEY and SMNVEV (reference sequence). CDR3 sequence: CASRKGGYVPGRRGQPQHF. The CDR3 DNA follows: TGTGCCAGCAGAAAGGGGGGATACGTCCCCGGCAGGAGGGGTCAGCCCCAGCATTTT.

V usage is TRBV5-4 and J usage is TRBJ2-1, with a weak D call TRBD1 (7 bases). V was shortened by 1 base and J by 4 bases, with 12 bases between the two germline ends. Germline loops: CDR1 SGHNT, CDR2 YYREEE (reference sequence). The CDR3 is made up of 15 amino acids. This chain's CDR3 is CASSLIQGGYNEQFF. In nucleotides, the CDR3 is TGTGCCAGCAGCTTGATCCAGGGGGGTTACAATGAGCAGTTCTTC.

The chain carries TRBV10-3 and TRBJ2-5; unclear D gene. Germline V gene data show CDR1 as ENHRY and CDR2 as SYGVKD. The CDR3 spans 14 residues. Trimming stripped 4 bases from V and 7 bases from J, with 16 bases between. The CDR3, as DNA: TGTGCCATCAGTGGGACCTCTAAGGTTGGGACCCAGTACTTC. Residues: CAISGTSKVGTQYF.

This chain connects TRBV6-1 to TRBJ2-2, with a possible D match to TRBD2 (7 bases). This CDR3 has 15 residues. Trimming cost V 7 bases and J 1 base, with 13 bases left between them. CDR1 and CDR2 (germline): MNHNS, SASEGT. The CDR3 DNA follows: TGTGCCAGCACCCCCGGGGGGCAGAACACCGGGGAGCTGTTTTTT. This gives the protein CASTPGGQNTGELFF.

The chain links TRBV12-3 or TRBV12-4 to TRBJ2-5, with no clear D. The length of the CDR3 is 13 residues. V lost 0 bases to trimming and J lost 5 bases, with 7 bases between them. The CDR3 protein is CASSLASLETQYF. The CDR3 DNA sequence: TGTGCCAGCAGTTTAGCTAGCCTGGAGACCCAGTACTTC.

This clonotype was observed a single time. The chain's CDR3 is CASRTQGQEGGYTF. CDR3 coding DNA: TGTGCCAGTAGAACCCAAGGACAGGAAGGGGGCTACACCTTC. This chain uses TRBV19 with TRBJ1-2; 7 nucleotides line up with TRBD1. V lost 6 bases to trimming and J lost 8 bases; unmatched junction nucleotides: 12. Germline V gene data show CDR1 as LNHDA and CDR2 as SQIVND (reference sequence). The CDR3 contains 14 residues. Filled out from reference TRBV19 and TRBJ1-2, the complete variable domain reads DGGITQSPKYLFRKEGQNVTLSCEQNLNHDAMYWYRQDPGQGLRLIYYSQIVNDFQKGDIAEGYSVSREKKESFPLTVTSAQKNPTAFYLCASRTQGQEGGYTFGSGTRLTVV.

The chain carries TRBV27 and TRBJ1-5; D gene uncertain. V dropped 5 bases and J dropped 0 bases, with 11 bases sitting between them. This CDR3 spans 15 amino acids. Germline CDR1 MNHEY, CDR2 SMNVEV (reference sequence). CDR3 bases: TGTGCCAGCAGTAAAGTGGGTGATAGCAATCAGCCCCAGCATTTT. It translates to CASSKVGDSNQPQHF.

The chain combines TRBV25-1 with TRBJ1-5; D uncertain. Trimming removed 7 bases from V and 4 bases from J, with 2 bases in between. The CDR3 extends over 10 amino acids. Germline V CDR1 and CDR2: MGHDK, SYGVNS. CDR3 in amino acids: CASKNQPQHF. CDR3 in DNA: TGTGCCAGCAAAAATCAGCCCCAGCATTTT.

The CDR3 DNA reads as TGTGCCAGCACTCGGGAGCGACAAGACACCGGGGAGCTGTTTTTT. It is translated as CASTRERQDTGELFF. V is TRBV6-1 and J is TRBJ2-2; possible D gene TRBD2, 6 bases. Germline CDR1 and CDR2: MNHNS and SASEGT. Trimming cost V 7 bases and J 3 bases, with 15 bases left between them. The CDR3 is 15 amino acids.

This clonotype was seen more than once but under ten times. The V gene is TRBV6-1, the J gene TRBJ2-5, with TRBD1 as a possible D gene (5 bases). The CDR3 totals 13 residues. Trimming removed 3 bases at V and 7 bases at J, with 12 bases between. CDR1 MNHNS and CDR2 SASEGT come from the germline V gene. The CDR3 bases are TGTGCCAGCAGTGATCGGACCCAGGGGACCCAGTACTTC. It codes for CASSDRTQGTQYF.

The chain joins TRBV5-6 to TRBJ1-1; tentative D call: TRBD1 (5 bases). The germline V and J ends were trimmed by 1 base and 5 bases, with 9 bases remaining between them. The germline V gene has CDR1 SGHDT and CDR2 YYEEEE. This CDR3 comprises 13 residues. CDR3 in amino acids: CASSLMGVTEAFF. CDR3 DNA: TGTGCCAGCAGCTTGATGGGGGTTACTGAAGCTTTCTTT.

The rearrangement links TRBV15 to TRBJ2-5, with D possibly called TRBD1 or TRBD2 (5 bases each). CDR1 and CDR2 (germline): LNHNV, YYDKDF (reference sequence). The length of the CDR3 is 16 residues. Trimming removed 0 bases from V and 5 bases from J, with 16 bases in between. The CDR3 sequence is CATSRDQLRGGETQYF. The CDR3 coding sequence is TGTGCCACCAGCAGAGACCAACTGAGGGGCGGGGAGACCCAGTACTTC. Full variable domain (outside the CDR3, taken from reference TRBV15 and TRBJ2-5): DAMVIQNPRYQVTQFGKPVTLSCSQTLNHNVMYWYQQKSSQAPKLLFHYYDKDFNNEADTPDNFQSRRPNTSFCFLDIRSPGLGDTAMYLCATSRDQLRGGETQYFGPGTRLLVL.

CDR3 nucleotide sequence: TGCGCCAGCAGCCACGGACTAGCTGCCTACGAGCAGTACTTC. As protein: CASSHGLAAYEQYF. The rearrangement uses TRBV5-1 and TRBJ2-7; 8 bases are shared with TRBD2. Germline V CDR1 and CDR2: SGHRS, YFSETQ. This CDR3 has 14 residues. V dropped 4 bases and J dropped 2; count of bases not matched to a gene: 5.